This TCR beta chain was recovered during a study of T-cell reconstitution after alpha-beta-depleted transplantation in children. Unique molecular identifiers were used in preparing the TCRbeta library. TCRdb processed the PCR reads anew with MiXCR; each CDR3 protein has one entry. The sample lists approximately 590,000 distinct CDR3 sequences; about 10% were seen once. Trimming removed 5 bases at V and 4 bases at J, with 11 bases between. Germline V CDR1 and CDR2: MDHEN, SYDVKM. This CDR3 region has 13 residues. The receptor's source is a human donor who donated a stem cell graft to a child with acute myeloid leukemia. The sample in question was PBMCs from the stem cell graft donor, obtained from the stem cell graft. The chain links TRBV28 to TRBJ1-2; no clear D. As DNA, the CDR3 is TGTGCCAGCAGTGGCGGAAAAATCTATGGCTACACCTTC. Encoded protein: CASSGGKIYGYTF.